Reported below is one T cell receptor beta chain. This sample is part of a study of blood T cell repertoires in COVID-19. In the study overall: The study drew acute and convalescent COVID-19 samples from the United States, Italy and Spain.

Germline V gives CDR1 SGHVS, CDR2 FNYEAQ. The V gene end was trimmed by 1 base and the J gene end by 6 bases; junction bases not matched to a gene: 12. The CDR3 has 17 residues. Under the authors' procedure: Reference gene primer amplification gave nucleated cell count estimates. Sequencing was performed with immunoSEQ multiplex PCR; in TCRdb, only in-frame clones are kept and a portion is missing. V, J and clone size reflect that table, while D and trimming were determined from the DNA. The sample holds tens of thousands of clones, about 79% seen once. Input material: peripheral blood. This clonotype was sampled from a man aged 65 to 85 with acute or convalescent COVID-19. The rearrangement links TRBV7-6 to TRBJ2-3, with 8 nucleotides matching TRBD2. CDR3 residues: CASSLEGAGAPGDTQYF. The DNA for the CDR3 is TGTGCCAGCAGCTTAGAAGGAGCGGGGGCTCCGGGGGATACGCAGTATTTT.